This TCR beta chain was captured by sequencing in a study of shared clonotypes between healthy human individuals (TCRdb year 2020). Background on the whole study: A couple of women and three men aged 18 to 49 years were included in the cohort. For each donor, CD4 naive and CD4 memory were each given three plates, CD8 naive was given two plates, and CD8 memory was given one plate. To estimate repertoire size and how much clonotype sharing occurs between individuals, the study deeply sequenced the blood TCR repertoires of a handful of healthy adults. To increase sequencing depth and limit assay-specific biases, TCR repertoire library preparation and sequencing were carried out by different laboratories using diverse techniques. Between about 0.94 and 10 billion PBMCs per donor were obtained by leukapheresis.

TCR CDR3 regions were amplified from genomic DNA by multiplex PCR using the deep immunoSEQ assay. Extracted genomic DNA from each cell subset was spread evenly across all wells of several immunoSEQ 96-well plates, with each plate serving as a replicate. For sorted subsets, each replicate PCR was loaded with around 200 ng genomic DNA, equivalent to 30,000 or so T cell genomes. Purified libraries were measured with a Qubit 3.0 fluorometer, size-checked on a Bioanalyzer 2100, and measured again with the KAPA Library Quantification kit. Every immunoSEQ 96-well plate was sequenced on a separate single-read 150-cycle Illumina NextSeq 550 flow cell. Per the source publication's procedure: The immunoSEQ output contained only junctional sequences without quality scores, so filtering could not match that applied to full-length reads. To assign V/J genes and CDR3, sequences were annotated using PyIR, a Python wrapper for IgBLAST v1.9, with IMGT germline references. Reads were removed for weak V/J assignments (E-value above 1e-6), missing CDR3, stop codons, out-of-frame junctions, or ambiguous translated residues. V3J clonotypes were defined as sequences sharing an identical inferred V gene, J gene, and CDR3 amino acid sequence. Percentage overlap between repertoires was computed as shared unique clonotypes divided by the size of the smaller repertoire. Richness of each repertoire was evaluated using RTK rarefaction, the Chao1 estimator, and Recon v2.1 estimates of unobserved clonotypes. Generation probabilities were computed with OLGA for all TCRbeta clonotypes obtained by the gDNA method from several donors. TCRdb's version of the immuneACCESS table is confined to in-frame rearrangements and falls short of the full clone set. An unresolved V gene accounts for under half of the shortfall where checked; the remainder is of unknown origin. That table supplies the V and J calls and clone size; D and trimming were determined from the DNA. A total of roughly 2 million clones appear in this sample, 85% to 95% of them only once. Approximately 0.13% of the sample lies in the top ten.

General conclusions and limits of the study: Across a few donors, about 4.5% of naive CD4, around 3.5% of naive CD8, 2% to 2.5% of memory CD4, and under 0.45% of memory CD8 clonotypes were shared. The small number of donors limited the genetic and exposure-history diversity represented. Compared with non-shared clonotypes, clonotypes shared by all four sorted-subset donors had higher generation probabilities. Naive subsets generally had larger estimated clonotype richness than memory subsets did. Rarefaction of sorted-subset datasets indicated incomplete sequencing despite the large sequencing depth. Pairwise subsampling indicated that sequencing depth was expected to affect the degree of clonotype sharing among donors. Only blood was sampled, and tissue TCR repertoires likely differ from those in blood.

In regard to this clone: Its target antigen remains unknown. No base qualities exist here, and no much larger clone lies one base off it. Different DNA sequences within this sample yield the same CDR3.

Donors were healthy HIV-negative adults with no recently reported acute infections or vaccinations. All donors were Caucasian adults living in Nashville, Tennessee, USA. CD4+ T cells were enriched by magnetic negative selection, after which naive cells were positively selected on CD45RA and the negative fraction was taken as the memory subset. After blood collection by leukapheresis, PBMCs were isolated using Ficoll-Histopaque density gradient centrifugation and then cryopreserved in the vapor phase of liquid nitrogen. Purity and quantity of every magnetically sorted T cell population were checked by analytical flow cytometry. From each sorted fraction, genomic DNA was isolated and quantified by UV absorbance on a Nanodrop 2000c. In the germline V gene, CDR1 corresponds to SNHLY and CDR2 to FYNNEI. The CDR3 numbers 16 residues from cysteine through phenylalanine. CDR3 DNA only is kept here, 48 bases in frame from base 1. The germline V end is reduced by 3 bases and the J end by 0 bases; junction bases left unmatched: 5.

Sequenced material: naive CD4+ T cells sorted from blood. Reading the label with the study, this specimen's cell subset or site is: CD45RA+ positively selected. This chain joins TRBV2 to TRBJ2-3; the central 8 bases match TRBD2. The source of this sequence is a man in his late teens or twenties in good health. CDR3 reads: CASSEGLAGSTDTQYF. The DNA sequence is as follows: TGTGCCAGCAGTGAGGGTCTAGCGGGTAGCACAGATACGCAGTATTTT.